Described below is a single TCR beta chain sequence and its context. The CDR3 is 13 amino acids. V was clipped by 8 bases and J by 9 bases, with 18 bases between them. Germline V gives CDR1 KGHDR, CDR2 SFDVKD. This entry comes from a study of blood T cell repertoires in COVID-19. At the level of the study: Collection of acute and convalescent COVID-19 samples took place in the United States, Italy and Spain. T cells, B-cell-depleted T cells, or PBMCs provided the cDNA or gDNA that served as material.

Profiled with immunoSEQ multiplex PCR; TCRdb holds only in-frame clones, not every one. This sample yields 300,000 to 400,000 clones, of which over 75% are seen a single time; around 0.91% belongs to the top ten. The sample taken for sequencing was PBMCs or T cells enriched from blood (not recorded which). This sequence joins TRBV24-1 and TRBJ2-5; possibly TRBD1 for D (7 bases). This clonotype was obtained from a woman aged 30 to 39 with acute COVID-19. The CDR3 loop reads CATKHLTGEAQYF. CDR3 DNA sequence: TGTGCCACCAAGCACCTAACAGGGGAGGCCCAGTACTTC.